One and the same sample provided the 32 T cell receptor beta chains below, sequenced in a study of T cells in Graves' hyperthyroidism and ophthalmopathy. RNA transcripts were the template for amplifying TCR beta CDR3 regions. First-round RT-PCR of the TCR CDR3 relied on the HTBI primer set. Via MiXCR, TCRdb re-called the multiplex PCR reads, giving one row per CDR3 protein. The sample contains 300,000 to 450,000 distinct CDR3 sequences, roughly 15% of which appear only once. The specimen sequenced was blood. These receptors were taken from a woman aged 25 to 39 with Graves' ophthalmopathy.

This clonotype was seen at least ten times. The chain is built from TRBV12-5 and TRBJ1-2; 7 positions match TRBD1. This CDR3 has 13 residues. The germline V gene encodes CDR1 LGHNT and CDR2 FRNRAP. After removal of 6 bases from V and 8 bases from J, the junction contained 9 bases not matched to a gene. The CDR3 DNA reads as TGTGCTAGTGGACTTACAGGGGCTTTAGGCTACACCTTC. Translated: CASGLTGALGYTF.

The gene calls are TRBV5-1 and TRBJ2-1, with 7 positions matching TRBD1. The length of the CDR3 is 16 residues. After removal of 5 bases from V and 3 bases from J, the junction contained 11 bases not matched to a gene. The germline V gene encodes CDR1 SGHRS and CDR2 YFSETQ. CDR3 protein: CASSSLSTGRYNEQFF. The CDR3 DNA sequence: TGCGCCAGCAGTTCTCTCTCGACAGGGCGCTACAATGAGCAGTTCTTC. Combining the CDR3 with reference TRBV5-1 and TRBJ2-1 gives the whole variable domain KAGVTQTPRYLIKTRGQQVTLSCSPISGHRSVSWYQQTPGQGLQFLFEYFSETQRNKGNFPGRFSGRQFSNSRSEMNVSTLELGDSALYLCASSSLSTGRYNEQFFGPGTRLTVL.

Many counts were recorded for this clonotype. The chain recombines TRBV28 with TRBJ1-1, with a tentative D call TRBD1 (6 bases). The CDR3 covers 18 residues. The germline CDR1 and CDR2 sequences are MDHEN and SYDVKM. Trimming removed 4 bases at V and 1 base at J, with 22 bases between. The CDR3 spells CASSSMAGVISGNTEAFF. DNA of the CDR3: TGTGCCAGCAGTTCTATGGCAGGGGTAATAAGTGGGAACACTGAAGCTTTCTTT. Complete variable domain (other parts from reference TRBV28 and TRBJ1-1): DVKVTQSSRYLVKRTGEKVFLECVQDMDHENMFWYRQDPGLGLRLIYFSYDVKMKEKGDIPEGYSVSREKKERFSLILESASTNQTSMYLCASSSMAGVISGNTEAFFGQGTRLTVV.

This clonotype has a single count. This may be a read error, as it is one base from a much larger clone. As DNA, the CDR3 is TGTGCCAGCAGTGAGCGGCCCGACTGTGGCTACACCTTC. As protein: CASSERPDCGYTF. The genes are TRBV2 and TRBJ1-2, with D uncertain. Germline CDR1 is SNHLY and CDR2 is FYNNEI. CDR3 length: 13 amino acids. Trimming pared 3 bases from V and 7 bases from J, leaving 12 bases between. The full variable domain, rest sourced from reference TRBV2 and TRBJ1-2, is EPEVTQTPSHQVTQMGQEVILRCVPISNHLYFYWYRQILGQKVEFLVSFYNNEISEKSEIFDDQFSVERPDGSNFTLKIRSTKLEDSAMYFCASSERPDCGYTFGSGTRLTVV.

This clonotype has a count of ten or more. The rearrangement uses TRBV13 and TRBJ2-1; D is possibly TRBD2 (6 bases). Trimming cost V 0 bases and J 2 bases, with 8 bases left between them. Per germline, CDR1 PRHDT and CDR2 FYEKMQ (reference sequence). This CDR3 contains 15 residues. CDR3 DNA: TGTGCCAGCAGCTTAGGGGCGGGGACCTACAATGAGCAGTTCTTC. It encodes CASSLGAGTYNEQFF.

In its sample, this clonotype was seen many times. The J gene is TRBJ1-5, the V gene TRBV28, with 12 positions matching TRBD1. CDR1 and CDR2 from the germline V gene are MDHEN and SYDVKM. This CDR3 region has 15 residues. With 6 bases clipped from V and 5 bases from J, the junction kept 5 bases outside the gene matches. The DNA for the CDR3 is TGTGCCAGCAGGTGGGACAGGGGGCGACATCAGCCCCAGCATTTT. This encodes CASRWDRGRHQPQHF.

There are many counts of this clonotype. V and J are TRBV30 and TRBJ2-7; 7 bases are shared with TRBD1. This CDR3 is 15 amino acids long. CDR1 and CDR2 (germline): GTSNPN, SVGIG (reference sequence). V shed 0 bases and J 2 bases; nucleotides not matched to a gene: 7. The CDR3 coding sequence is TGTGCCTGGAGTGTAAGCAGACAGGGTCCCTACGAGCAGTACTTC. Protein product: CAWSVSRQGPYEQYF.

This clonotype was observed many times. A junction boundary mismatches the germline segment, possibly from a read error. V gene TRBV3-1 combines with J gene TRBJ2-3; no clear D. The CDR3 runs 17 residues. Germline V gene data show CDR1 as LGHDT and CDR2 as YNNKEL (reference sequence). The CDR3 DNA follows: TGTGCCAGCGGCCAAGGATGGGGTTCGGACCGCACAGATACGCAGTATTTT. It is translated as CASGQGWGSDRTDTQYF.

This clonotype was observed a handful of times. V is TRBV19 and J is TRBJ1-5; 8 bases line up with TRBD1. With 9 bases clipped from V and 1 base from J, the junction kept 8 bases outside the gene matches. This CDR3 is 15 amino acids long. The germline V gene has CDR1 LNHDA and CDR2 SQIVND (reference sequence). The CDR3 is CASRTGGWSNQPQHF. The CDR3 DNA is TGTGCCAGCAGAACAGGGGGTTGGAGCAATCAGCCCCAGCATTTT.

The table lists this clonotype with many counts. The rearrangement joins TRBV28 to TRBJ2-1, with D perhaps TRBD2 (5 bases). CDR1 MDHEN and CDR2 SYDVKM come from the germline V gene. This CDR3 comprises 12 residues. V dropped 6 bases and J dropped 7 bases, with 10 bases sitting between them. CDR3 DNA sequence: TGTGCCAGCAGCTTAGGGAGAAATGAGCAGTTCTTC. Translated: CASSLGRNEQFF.

This clonotype was recorded many times. V gene TRBV7-3 combines with J gene TRBJ1-2; D perhaps matches TRBD1 (5 bases). Germline values: CDR1 SGHTA, CDR2 FQGTGA. This CDR3 is built from 15 residues. Trimming took 4 bases from V and 8 from J, leaving 20 bases between them. CDR3 bases: TGTGCCAGCAGCTCCGAACCGGGACTTGTGGTCGGCTACACCTTC. As protein: CASSSEPGLVVGYTF.

This clonotype was recorded many times. The rearrangement links TRBV7-9 to TRBJ1-5, with 11 bases lining up with TRBD1. This CDR3 spans 16 amino acids. V lost 4 bases and J lost 5; bases outside the gene matches: 7. Germline-derived CDR1 and CDR2 are SEHNR and FQNEAQ (reference sequence). The CDR3 loop is CASSYWTGGMDQPQHF. The CDR3, as DNA: TGTGCCAGCAGCTACTGGACAGGGGGCATGGATCAGCCCCAGCATTTT.

The chain uses TRBV7-9 and TRBJ1-2; D gene unclear. The V end lost 4 bases, the J end lost 5 bases, and 14 bases lay between the germline ends. The CDR3 contains 14 residues. The germline V gene has CDR1 SEHNR and CDR2 FQNEAQ (reference sequence). In DNA form, the CDR3 reads TGTGCCAGCAGCTCATCGGCGGCACGTTATGGCTACACCTTC. It encodes CASSSSAARYGYTF. The entire variable domain, with the rest obtained from reference TRBV7-9 and TRBJ1-2, is as follows: DTGVSQNPRHKITKRGQNVTFRCDPISEHNRLYWYRQTLGQGPEFLTYFQNEAQLEKSRLLSDRFSAERPKGSFSTLEIQRTEQGDSAMYLCASSSSAARYGYTFGSGTRLTVV.

This clonotype appeared a few times. The chain recombines TRBV4-1 with TRBJ2-7, with 7 nucleotides matching TRBD1. The CDR3 is made up of 15 amino acids. V dropped 4 bases and J dropped 3; count of bases not matched to a gene: 9. Per germline, CDR1 MGHRA and CDR2 YSYEKL. CDR3 loop: CASSRRQGSFYEQYF. The CDR3 bases are TGCGCCAGCAGCCGCCGACAGGGTTCGTTCTACGAGCAGTACTTC.

Ten or more counts support this clonotype. V gene TRBV30 combines with J gene TRBJ2-3, with 9 bases aligning to TRBD1. The length of the CDR3 is 14 residues. V trimming: 4 bases; J trimming: 1 base; junction bases outside the gene matches: 3. Germline CDR1 and CDR2: GTSNPN and SVGIG (reference sequence). CDR3 nucleotide sequence: TGTGCCTGGAACCGGGACAGGGGCACAGATACGCAGTATTTT. Protein sequence: CAWNRDRGTDTQYF.

Notes on this clonotype: This may be a read error, as it is one base from a much larger clone. This chain joins TRBV6-1 and TRBJ1-6, with 8 bases lining up with TRBD1. J gave up 7 bases and V 2 bases, and 1 base lay outside the gene matches. The CDR3 contains 14 residues. CDR1 is MNHNS and CDR2 is SASEGT in the germline V gene. The CDR3 protein is CASSEQGANSPLHF. The CDR3 DNA follows: TGTGCCAGCAGTGAACAGGGGGCGAATTCACCCCTCCACTTT.

The V and J genes are TRBV29-1 and TRBJ1-1; TRBD1 matches 10 bases. This CDR3 spans 14 amino acids. V shed 6 bases and J 0 bases; nucleotides not matched to a gene: 4. CDR1 is SQVTM, CDR2 ANQGSEA, per germline. The CDR3 sequence is CSVGTGDMNTEAFF. The CDR3 nucleotides read TGCAGCGTCGGGACAGGGGATATGAACACTGAAGCTTTCTTT.

A note on this clonotype: A much larger clone lies a single base off, so this may be a read error. The chain employs TRBV9 and TRBJ2-1; possible D gene TRBD1, 5 bases. The CDR3 length is 14 residues. Germline V gene sequence: CDR1 SGDLS, CDR2 YYNGEE. The CDR3 DNA sequence: TGTGCCAGCAGCGTAGCTGAGACAGTCAATAAGCAGTTCTTC. It encodes CASSVAETVNKQFF.

This clonotype has at least ten counts. The chain joins TRBV6-1 to TRBJ2-7; D uncertain. The V and J ends lost 4 bases and 4 bases respectively, with 14 bases between them. CDR1 and CDR2 from the germline V gene are MNHNS and SASEGT. CDR3 size: 14 residues. The CDR3 nucleotides read TGTGCCAGCAGTGTTGTTGGTCGTAGTTACGAGCAGTACTTC. Translated: CASSVVGRSYEQYF.

This clonotype has a handful of counts. This sequence joins TRBV27 and TRBJ2-2, with a weak D call TRBD2 (6 bases). Germline V gene data show CDR1 as MNHEY and CDR2 as SMNVEV (reference sequence). Trimming removed 7 bases at V and 4 bases at J, with 10 bases between. The CDR3 consists of 13 residues. CDR3 nucleotides: TGTGCCAGCAATTTCGGGGGCACCGGGGAGCTGTTTTTT. This gives the protein CASNFGGTGELFF.

The V call is TRBV4-1, the J call TRBJ2-2, with 10 bases fitting TRBD2. The ends lost 4 bases at V and 5 bases at J; junction bases unmatched: 4. This CDR3 spans 15 amino acids. Germline CDR1 MGHRA, CDR2 YSYEKL. CDR3 DNA sequence: TGCGCCAGCAGCCTTCTAGCGGGGGTTACCGGGGAGCTGTTTTTT. Protein product: CASSLLAGVTGELFF.

This chain uses TRBV2 with TRBJ2-2, with TRBD2 identical over 10 bases. This CDR3 spans 17 amino acids. The germline V gene has CDR1 SNHLY and CDR2 FYNNEI. V shed 6 bases and J 9 bases; nucleotides not matched to a gene: 16. The DNA for the CDR3 is TGTGCCAGCAGGTGGCGTAGCGGGGGGCCAGAAGGCCGGGAGCTGTTTTTT. Protein product: CASRWRSGGPEGRELFF.

This clonotype has ten or more counts. The chain links TRBV7-9 to TRBJ2-3; 10 bases agree with TRBD1. With 2 bases clipped from V and 5 bases from J, the junction kept 10 bases outside the gene matches. Germline V CDR1 and CDR2: SEHNR, FQNEAQ (reference sequence). The CDR3 consists of 17 residues. The CDR3 DNA follows: TGTGCCAGCAGCTTATGGTTTGGGACAGGGGAGCAAGATACGCAGTATTTT. Its protein is CASSLWFGTGEQDTQYF.

This clonotype was detected ten times or more. A much more abundant neighbour one base away suggests this may be a read error. The chain carries TRBV9 and TRBJ1-2, with D hard to call. Germline assignment: CDR1 SGDLS and CDR2 YYNGEE. CDR3 length: 11 residues. V lost 4 bases, J lost 2 bases, and 3 bases lay in between. The CDR3 DNA follows: TGTGCCAGCAGCACCAACTATGGCTACACCTTC. Residues: CASSTNYGYTF.

This clonotype was seen repeatedly, ten times or more. The CDR3: CASSLLGQKENTIYF. The CDR3 DNA reads as TGTGCCAGCAGTTTACTGGGCCAGAAGGAAAACACCATATATTTT. The J gene is TRBJ1-3, the V gene TRBV28; D is ambiguous. Germline values: CDR1 MDHEN, CDR2 SYDVKM. This CDR3 region has 15 residues. Trimming left V 2 bases short and J 6 bases short, with 14 bases between.

The chain links TRBV27 to TRBJ2-7; 12 bases align to TRBD2. The junction had 9 bases not matched to a gene; V was cut back by 6 bases and J by 3 bases. The CDR3 sequence is 16 residues long. CDR1 is MNHEY and CDR2 is SMNVEV in the germline V gene (reference sequence). CDR3 region: CASSPSSGGVIYEQYF. The CDR3 coding sequence is TGTGCCAGCAGCCCTTCTAGCGGGGGGGTTATCTACGAGCAGTACTTC.

This clonotype has at least ten counts. The rearrangement uses TRBV18 and TRBJ1-1; D might be TRBD1 (5 bases). Germline-derived CDR1 and CDR2 are KGHSH and LQKENI. The ends were cut back, 3 bases at V and 3 bases at J, with 8 bases in the middle. The CDR3 sequence is 13 residues long. For the CDR3, the DNA is TGTGCCAGCTCACCCGGGACGGACACTGAAGCTTTCTTT. It specifies CASSPGTDTEAFF.

This clonotype showed up many times. This sequence joins TRBV7-2 and TRBJ2-7; the D gene is possibly TRBD2 (5 bases). V was clipped by 6 bases and J by 6 bases, with 12 bases between them. The CDR3 totals 12 residues. Germline V gives CDR1 SGHTA, CDR2 FQGNSA. The CDR3 DNA reads as TGTGCCAGCAGTTATATACTAGGCGAGCAGTACTTC. It yields the protein CASSYILGEQYF.

This clonotype has ten or more counts. The chain couples TRBV7-9 to TRBJ2-1, with 9 bases identical to TRBD2. J lost 4 bases, V lost 2 bases, and 6 bases had no gene match. The CDR3 is made up of 16 amino acids. The germline V gene has CDR1 SEHNR and CDR2 FQNEAQ (reference sequence). The chain's CDR3 is CASSLSLSGGYNEQFF. The DNA for the CDR3 is TGTGCCAGCAGCTTAAGTCTGAGCGGGGGGTACAATGAGCAGTTCTTC.

This clonotype was counted at least ten times. The V gene is TRBV20-1, the J gene TRBJ1-5, with D unclear. V was shortened by 0 bases and J by 1 base, with 7 bases between the two germline ends. The CDR3 extends over 14 amino acids. Per germline, CDR1 DFQATT and CDR2 SNEGSKA (reference sequence). DNA of the CDR3: TGCAGTGCTAGAGAAGGAGGCAGCAATCAGCCCCAGCATTTT. It translates to CSAREGGSNQPQHF.

This clonotype was counted only a few times. This may stem from a read error, because a much larger clone lies one nucleotide away. V gene TRBV5-6 combines with J gene TRBJ1-1; 8 bases fit TRBD1. The CDR3 spans 18 residues. CDR1 SGHDT and CDR2 YYEEEE come from the germline V gene. The CDR3 sequence is CAGSLGYRGFSLNTEAFF. CDR3 nucleotides: TGTGCCGGCAGCTTAGGGTACAGGGGGTTCTCCCTGAACACTGAAGCTTTCTTT.

This clonotype was seen ten or more times. The chain is built from TRBV11-3 and TRBJ1-2, with D unresolved. Germline CDR1 SGHNT, CDR2 YENEEA. The CDR3 spans 13 residues. V lost 5 bases and J lost 6, with 13 bases in between. The CDR3 DNA sequence: TGTGCCAGCAGCCCTGGATTGGGTCATGGCTACACCTTC. Translating it yields CASSPGLGHGYTF.